This TCR beta chain emerged from a study of blood T cell repertoires in COVID-19. This CDR3 has 14 residues. In germline, CDR1 is SGHNT, CDR2 YENEEA. V shed 3 bases and J shed 1 base, with 9 bases lying between them. Sequenced by immunoSEQ multiplex PCR; TCRdb stores in-frame clones only, minus some. Of around 260,000 clones in the sample, roughly nine tenths are singletons; the top ten hold roughly 4%. V and J are TRBV11-3 and TRBJ1-1; perhaps TRBD1 as D (6 bases). The clonotype was recovered from a young man with active or convalescent COVID-19. The sequencing input was peripheral blood. The chain's CDR3 is CASSFSGENTEAFF. CDR3 nucleotide sequence: TGTGCCAGCAGCTTTTCAGGGGAGAACACTGAAGCTTTCTTT.